These T cell receptor beta chains were read from a single sample in a study of T cells in Graves' hyperthyroidism and ophthalmopathy. TCRdb passed the multiplex PCR reads through MiXCR, listing each CDR3 protein once. Of a few hundred thousand distinct CDR3 sequences listed, 15% to 17% are singletons. The specimen sequenced was blood. Receptor source: a woman in her twenties or thirties with Graves' hyperthyroidism. The conserved cysteine and the conserved F or W are not part of the CDR3 here.

v_call cdr3_aa
TRBV6-1 ASSVLAGERDYEQY
TRBV6-1 ASSVVREARNIQY
TRBV3-1 ASRLGLAGEQY
TRBV7-9 ASSLGTVNEQF
TRBV11-2 ASKRTGGTNYGYT
TRBV6-1 ASKPTLNTEAF
TRBV6-6 ASSYLGLAGAETGELF
TRBV2 TSTGTHGYT
TRBV12-3/TRBV12-4 ASSFASGRDTDTQY
TRBV4-1 ASSQEFGTGLFSAF
TRBV5-8 ASQGGWNTEAF
TRBV3-1 ASSRLGLAMDKF
TRBV3-1 ASSQDLASPSYEQY
TRBV5-1 ASSRTGAANEKLF
TRBV11-1 ASSLPQSTDTQY
TRBV9 ASSVTPGVTENSPLH
TRBV27 ASSLRGAGAEF
TRBV6-1 ASSDSGTSGINEQF
TRBV5-1 ASSVSSPGREQY
TRBV6-1 ASSESRVRTETQY
TRBV5-1 ASSPNRVFPDTQY
TRBV29-1 SVQSNRGSEQY
TRBV2 ASSATTGNTEAF
TRBV9 ASSPKTSGERGVYNEQF
TRBV30 AWKRLITEAF
TRBV20-1 SAAEPGNYGYT
TRBV3-1 ASSQVQGAYGYT
TRBV3-1 ASSQRGGPNEQY
TRBV12-3/TRBV12-4 ASNTGGWQPQH
TRBV29-1 SVDIRGGRIHNEQF
TRBV7-9 ASSVGQGRSEQF